This T cell receptor (beta chain) was retrieved from a study of blood T cells in healthy people across ages. Study-wide points: Strong correlation linked observed beta diversity and percent naive T cells.

The CDR3 sequence is 17 residues long. Combining a sample-barcoded 5' primer with a J-beta primer mix, a second PCR ran for about 6 to 12 cycles. A single record per CDR3 protein comes from TCRdb applying MiXCR to the 5' RACE reads. The sample lists 1.5 million to 2 million distinct CDR3 sequences, about 31% occurring once. To note about this clonotype: The antigen remains unidentified.

J is TRBJ2-4 and V is TRBV21-1; whether TRBD2, the table's D call, matches the DNA was not checked. TRBV21-1 constitutes a pseudogene. The source material was blood. This TCR derives from a young woman in good health. The CDR3 DNA follows: TGTGCCAGCAGCAAAGAGGCTGGGAGGGGAGAAAAAAACATTCAGTACTTC. This encodes CASSKEAGRGEKNIQYF.